This T cell receptor beta chain stems from a study of blood T cell repertoires in COVID-19. Study summary: From the United States, Italy and Spain came samples of acute and convalescent COVID-19. PBMCs, B-cell-depleted T cells, or T cells were the source of the cDNA or gDNA that made up the material.

The CDR3 is 12 residues long. The V and J ends lost 4 bases and 2 bases respectively, with 6 bases between them. CDR1 is MNHEY and CDR2 is SMNVEV in the germline V gene (reference sequence). In the original analysis: Estimated nucleated cell counts came from reference gene primer amplification. The assay was immunoSEQ multiplex PCR, and TCRdb's table has in-frame clones only and misses some. V and J calls and clone size are those listed in that table; D and trimming were worked out from the DNA. The sample consists of 40,000 to 50,000 clones, about nine tenths of them appearing once. The sample taken for sequencing was peripheral blood. The chain combines TRBV27 with TRBJ2-7, with D uncertain. The clonotype originates from a human donor in a cohort sampled during active COVID-19. The DNA of the CDR3 is TGTGCCAGCAGTTCCAGTACCTACGAGCAGTACTTC. This codes for CASSSSTYEQYF.